A single sample gave rise to the 20 T cell receptor beta chains below, sequenced in a study of cytomegalovirus exposure and HLA in healthy donors. It was with 60 Vbeta and 13 Jbeta primers that the PCR ran. Using immunoSEQ multiplex PCR, the repertoire was profiled, and TCRdb retains in-frame clones only, with some absent. The repertoire holds more than 150,000 clones, with around four fifths as singletons. The sequencing sample was made of PBMCs. The receptors were gathered from a woman in her twenties or thirties in good health and CMV-seronegative.

CDR3 bases: TGCGCCAGCAGCCAAGGAGGTGGACAGGGAGAGACCCAGTACTTC. This gives the protein CASSQGGGQGETQYF. This chain uses TRBV4-3 with TRBJ2-5; 8 bases match TRBD1. The CDR3 has 15 residues. Germline V CDR1 and CDR2: LGHNA, YSLEER. The J segment lost 4 bases and the V segment lost 1 base, leaving 5 bases of the junction unmatched.

This chain links TRBV2 with TRBJ1-6; D possibly corresponds to TRBD1 (5 bases). The CDR3 spans 15 residues. Germline V gene data show CDR1 as SNHLY and CDR2 as FYNNEI. Trimming removed 6 bases from V and 0 bases from J, with 9 bases in between. CDR3 in amino acids: CASRGGGSYNSPLHF. Here the CDR3 DNA reads TGTGCCAGCAGGGGCGGGGGCTCCTATAATTCACCCCTCCACTTT.

This clone is judged medium-sized. V gene TRBV25-1 combines with J gene TRBJ1-6, with 7 bases that match TRBD1. Germline V gives CDR1 MGHDK, CDR2 SYGVNS. The CDR3 runs to 16 residues. The V and J ends lost 8 bases and 4 bases, in that order; junction bases with no gene match: 11. The CDR3 loop is CASLHLGQAYNSPLHF. Here the CDR3 DNA reads TGTGCCAGCCTACACTTAGGACAGGCGTATAATTCACCCCTCCACTTT.

A single count supports this clone. J is TRBJ1-1 and V is TRBV9; D possibly corresponds to TRBD1 (5 bases). The CDR3 has 15 amino acids. Per the germline V gene, CDR1 is SGDLS and CDR2 is YYNGEE. The V end lost 3 bases, the J end lost 1 base, and 13 bases lay between the germline ends. CDR3 residues: CASSATGVPNTEAFF. CDR3 DNA sequence: TGTGCCAGCAGCGCCACAGGAGTCCCGAACACTGAAGCTTTCTTT.

The CDR3 loop is CASSPGQIYGYTF. The CDR3 region has the DNA TGTGCCAGCAGCCCGGGACAGATCTATGGCTACACCTTC. V usage is TRBV6-5 and J usage is TRBJ1-2; 7 bases map to TRBD1. In germline, CDR1 is MNHEY, CDR2 SVGAGI. After removal of 6 bases from V and 4 bases from J, the junction contained 5 bases not matched to a gene. The CDR3 has 13 amino acids.

This sequence joins TRBV7-9 and TRBJ2-7; D gene unclear. The CDR3 is made up of 11 amino acids. Deletions cut 2 bases from V and 5 bases from J, with 4 bases between. Germline lookup yields CDR1 SEHNR and CDR2 FQNEAQ (reference sequence). The CDR3, as DNA: TGTGCCAGCAGCTTAATAAACGAGCAGTACTTC. Translation gives CASSLINEQYF.

The genes are TRBV2 and TRBJ1-1; 8 bases are shared with TRBD1. The length of the CDR3 is 14 residues. The germline CDR1 and CDR2 sequences are SNHLY and FYNNEI. V trimming: 7 bases; J trimming: 5 bases; junction bases outside the gene matches: 9. The CDR3 bases are TGTGCCAGCACTGTGGACAGGGTTGAAACTGAAGCTTTCTTT. It translates to CASTVDRVETEAFF.

This rearrangement joins TRBV7-2 to TRBJ2-7; TRBD2 matches 7 bases. This CDR3 is built from 16 residues. Trimming cost V 1 base and J 5 bases; bases outside gene matches: 11. From germline, CDR1 is SGHTA and CDR2 FQGNSA. This chain's CDR3 is CASSLVLSSGSNEQYF. Here the CDR3 DNA reads TGTGCCAGCAGCTTAGTTTTGTCTAGCGGTTCAAACGAGCAGTACTTC.

The rearrangement uses TRBV18 and TRBJ2-3; tentative D call: TRBD2 (5 bases). Germline CDR1 KGHSH, CDR2 LQKENI. The CDR3 loop spans 14 amino acids. Trimming left V 4 bases short and J 5 bases short, with 13 bases between. CDR3 amino acids: CASSLDLRGDTQYF. DNA of the CDR3: TGTGCCAGCTCACTGGACCTTCGGGGAGATACGCAGTATTTT.

The J gene is TRBJ2-1, the V gene TRBV6-9, with 11 bases identical to TRBD2. The CDR3 loop spans 15 amino acids. Looked up from germline, CDR1 is MNHGY and CDR2 is SVAAGI. The V gene end was trimmed by 6 bases and the J gene end by 2 bases; junction bases not matched to a gene: 3. The CDR3 loop reads CASSGTSGTYNEQFF. The CDR3 DNA reads as TGTGCCAGCAGCGGGACTAGCGGTACCTACAATGAGCAGTTCTTC.

This chain links TRBV7-3 with TRBJ1-2; 7 bases match TRBD1. CDR1 is SGHTA and CDR2 is FQGTGA in the germline V gene. Trimming at V came to 6 bases and at J to 1 base, leaving 8 bases not matched to a gene. This CDR3 region has 15 residues. CDR3 protein: CASRPEGGGNYGYTF. CDR3 DNA sequence: TGTGCCAGCAGGCCCGAAGGGGGCGGTAACTATGGCTACACCTTC.

J is TRBJ2-7 and V is TRBV7-2; 11 bases map to TRBD2. The germline gives CDR1 SGHTA, CDR2 FQGNSA. The CDR3 runs to 14 residues. Germline trimming cut 9 bases from V and 0 bases from J; bases unmatched to any gene: 4. In DNA, the CDR3 is TGTGCCAGTAGACTAGCGGGGCTCTCCTACGAGCAGTACTTC. Encoded protein: CASRLAGLSYEQYF.

The rearrangement joins TRBV6-1 to TRBJ1-5; D unresolved. The CDR3 length is 14 residues. CDR1 MNHNS and CDR2 SASEGT come from the germline V gene. Trimming shortened V by 1 base and J by 11 bases, and 15 bases separated the two germline ends. CDR3 protein: CASSEVPGSAAQHF. The CDR3 bases are TGTGCCAGCAGTGAAGTTCCGGGGAGCGCAGCCCAGCATTTT.

The chain combines TRBV10-3 with TRBJ2-3, with 8 bases fitting TRBD2. Per the germline V gene, CDR1 is ENHRY and CDR2 is SYGVKD. The trim removed 8 bases at V and 2 bases at J, leaving 9 bases unmatched. This CDR3 spans 15 amino acids. The CDR3 nucleotides are TGTGCCATCGGCGGGGTAGCGGGGTACACAGATACGCAGTATTTT. It specifies CAIGGVAGYTDTQYF.

The gene calls are TRBV4-1 and TRBJ1-5; the D gene is possibly TRBD1 (6 bases). Germline V CDR1 and CDR2: MGHRA, YSYEKL. The CDR3 totals 16 residues. V lost 1 base to trimming and J lost 9 bases, with 19 bases between them. CDR3 in DNA: TGCGCCAGCAGCCAAGTCTCCGGGACACCCATAGCGCCCCAGCATTTT. It codes for CASSQVSGTPIAPQHF.

CDR3 sequence reads: CASSPLDRVWGEQYF. The CDR3 nucleotides read TGTGCCAGCAGCCCCCTGGACAGGGTATGGGGCGAGCAGTACTTC. V gene TRBV7-2 combines with J gene TRBJ2-7; 8 bases are a match to TRBD1. This CDR3 region has 15 residues. J was trimmed by 6 bases and V by 5 bases; bases with no gene match: 12. Germline assignment: CDR1 SGHTA and CDR2 FQGNSA.

This clone was seen once. The V call is TRBV4-1, the J call TRBJ1-5; the D gene is possibly TRBD1 (5 bases). Germline V lookup: CDR1 MGHRA, CDR2 YSYEKL. V dropped 0 bases and J dropped 1 base, with 22 bases sitting between them. The CDR3 has 20 amino acids. The CDR3: CASSQDSVSAGQGSNQPQHF. The CDR3 nucleotides are TGCGCCAGCAGCCAAGATAGTGTATCAGCAGGGCAGGGAAGCAATCAGCCCCAGCATTTT.

This sequence joins TRBV12-5 and TRBJ2-7, with D hard to call. The CDR3 is made up of 12 amino acids. Per germline, CDR1 LGHNT and CDR2 FRNRAP. V lost 3 bases to trimming and J lost 4 bases, with 7 bases between them. CDR3 sequence reads: CASGLGVYEQYF. CDR3 sequence (DNA): TGTGCTAGTGGTTTAGGAGTTTACGAGCAGTACTTC.

This chain joins TRBV6-5 and TRBJ1-6; D is possibly TRBD1 (6 bases). Germline CDR1 and CDR2: MNHEY and SVGAGI. V gave up 2 bases and J gave up 6 bases, with 8 bases separating them. This CDR3 region has 14 residues. CDR3 loop: CASSYEGVNSPLHF. The CDR3 DNA is TGTGCCAGCAGTTACGAGGGGGTTAATTCACCCCTCCACTTT.

The chain uses TRBV19 and TRBJ1-5; TRBD1 matches 11 bases. Losses at the gene ends were 4 bases for V and 7 bases for J; bases not matched to a gene: 21. This CDR3 region has 20 residues. In germline, CDR1 is LNHDA, CDR2 SQIVND (reference sequence). The CDR3 is CASSTLRTGTGGSGSQPQHF. Here the CDR3 DNA reads TGTGCCAGTAGTACTCTCAGAACCGGGACAGGGGGAAGCGGTAGCCAGCCCCAGCATTTT. The whole variable domain, filled in from reference TRBV19 and TRBJ1-5, reads DGGITQSPKYLFRKEGQNVTLSCEQNLNHDAMYWYRQDPGQGLRLIYYSQIVNDFQKGDIAEGYSVSREKKESFPLTVTSAQKNPTAFYLCASSTLRTGTGGSGSQPQHFGDGTRLSIL.